These T cell receptor beta chains were read from a single sample in a study of early T cells in non-severe SARS-CoV-2 infection. MiXCR, applied by TCRdb to the 5' RACE reads, yields one record per CDR3 protein. The sample holds roughly 58,000 distinct CDR3 sequences, approximately 10% seen once. The sample comprised whole blood. The receptors originated from an adult who was a healthcare worker with PCR-confirmed SARS-CoV-2 infection or an uninfected control (not recorded which). Each CDR3 is given with its conserved first and last residue.

j_call | v_call | cdr3_aa
TRBJ1-3 | TRBV30 | CAWKRVVTGNTIYF
TRBJ1-2 | TRBV28 | CASSSGTGMVGYTF
TRBJ2-5 | TRBV3-1 | CASSFLQETQYF
TRBJ1-5 | TRBV6-1 | CASTQQGGTHQPQHF
TRBJ1-1 | TRBV12-3/TRBV12-4 | CASRDGRDTEAFF
TRBJ1-5 | TRBV4-1 | CASSQDAAGRQPQHF
TRBJ2-3 | TRBV20-1 | CSAIAAGQRTDTQYF
TRBJ2-1 | TRBV19 | CASQPRGLAGVNEQFF
TRBJ2-3 | TRBV29-1 | CSVDTRGSTDTQYF
TRBJ1-2 | TRBV28 | CASSWGQRRYGYTF
TRBJ2-7 | TRBV14 | CASSQGSNPSYEQYF
TRBJ1-2 | TRBV28 | CASSLRGNGYTF
TRBJ1-1 | TRBV12-3/TRBV12-4 | CASIQVLGNTEAFF
TRBJ2-2 | TRBV11-2 | CASTQTEVTGELFF
TRBJ2-1 | TRBV20-1 | CSAESTGLAGGLQFF
TRBJ2-5 | TRBV10-2 | CASSTWQETQYF
TRBJ2-7 | TRBV10-2 | CASREASPRESWEQYF
TRBJ2-7 | TRBV28 | CASSTAGTLMTQYF
TRBJ2-7 | TRBV2 | CASIGALYEQYF
TRBJ2-4 | TRBV4-1 | CASSQASKGTSIAKNIQYF
TRBJ2-5 | TRBV29-1 | CSVGLAGGQTQYF
TRBJ2-3 | TRBV28 | CASSSPPGGTDTQYF